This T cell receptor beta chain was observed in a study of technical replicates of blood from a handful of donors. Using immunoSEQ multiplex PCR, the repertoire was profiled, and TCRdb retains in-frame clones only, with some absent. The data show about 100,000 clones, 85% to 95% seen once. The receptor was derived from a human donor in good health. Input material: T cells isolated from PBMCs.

CDR3 amino acids: CASRPTIAGGPHTQYF. The CDR3 region has the DNA TGCGCCAGCAGACCGACAATAGCGGGAGGGCCGCATACGCAGTATTTT. The chain uses TRBV4-1 and TRBJ2-3; 11 nucleotides match TRBD2. The CDR3 has 16 amino acids. Germline CDR1 reads MGHRA; CDR2 reads YSYEKL. The V segment lost 6 bases and the J segment 7 bases; nucleotides outside the gene matches: 12.